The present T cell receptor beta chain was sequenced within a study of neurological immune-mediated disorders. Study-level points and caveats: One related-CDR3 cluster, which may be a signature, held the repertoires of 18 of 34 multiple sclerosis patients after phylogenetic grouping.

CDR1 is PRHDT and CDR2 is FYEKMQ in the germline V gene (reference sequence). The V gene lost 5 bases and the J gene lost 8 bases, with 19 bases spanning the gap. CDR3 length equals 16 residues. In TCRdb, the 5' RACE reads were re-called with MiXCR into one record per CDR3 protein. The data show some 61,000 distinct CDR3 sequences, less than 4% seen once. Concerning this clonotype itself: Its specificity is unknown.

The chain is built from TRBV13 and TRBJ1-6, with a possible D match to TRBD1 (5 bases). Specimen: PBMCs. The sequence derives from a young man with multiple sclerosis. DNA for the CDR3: TGTGCCAGCAGCCCGCAAGGGGAAAAAAGGGATTCACCCCTCCACTTT. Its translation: CASSPQGEKRDSPLHF.